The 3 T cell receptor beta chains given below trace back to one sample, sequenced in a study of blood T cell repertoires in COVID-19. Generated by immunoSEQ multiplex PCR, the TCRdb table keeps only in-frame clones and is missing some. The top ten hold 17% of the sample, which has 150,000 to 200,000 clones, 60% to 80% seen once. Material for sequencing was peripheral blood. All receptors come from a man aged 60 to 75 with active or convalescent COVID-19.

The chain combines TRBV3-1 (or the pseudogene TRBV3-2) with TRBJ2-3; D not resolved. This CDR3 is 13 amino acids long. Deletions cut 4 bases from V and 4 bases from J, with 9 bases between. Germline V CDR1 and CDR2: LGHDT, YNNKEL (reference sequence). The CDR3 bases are TGTGCCAGCAGCCCCTCTACCGCAGATACGCAGTATTTT. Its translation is CASSPSTADTQYF.

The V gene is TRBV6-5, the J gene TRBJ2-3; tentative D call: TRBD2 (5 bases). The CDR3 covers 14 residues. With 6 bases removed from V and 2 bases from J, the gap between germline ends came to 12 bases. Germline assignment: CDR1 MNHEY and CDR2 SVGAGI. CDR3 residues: CASRTQRFTDTQYF. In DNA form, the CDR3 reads TGTGCCAGCAGAACCCAGCGGTTCACAGATACGCAGTATTTT.

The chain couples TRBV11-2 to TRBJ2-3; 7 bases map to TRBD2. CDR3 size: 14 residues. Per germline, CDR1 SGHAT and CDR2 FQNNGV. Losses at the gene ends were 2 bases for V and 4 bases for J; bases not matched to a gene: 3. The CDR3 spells CASSLSAGADTQYF. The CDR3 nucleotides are TGTGCCAGCAGCTTAAGCGCGGGAGCAGATACGCAGTATTTT.